These 10 T cell receptor beta chains originate from one sample sequenced in a study of T cell repertoires in cytomegalovirus infection. Via MiXCR, TCRdb re-called the reads, giving one row per CDR3 protein. This sample yields about 310,000 distinct CDR3 sequences, of which approximately 25% are seen a single time; 10% to 15% belongs to the top ten. These receptors have no known antigen. This sample comprised cultured PBMCs, obtained from culture after CMV antigen stimulation. The receptors derive from a human donor in good health (CMV status not recorded). Some clones in this sample may be carry-over from other donors' samples.

The genes are TRBV6-5 and TRBJ2-1; 8 bases line up with TRBD1. The V segment lost 7 bases and the J segment 4 bases; nucleotides outside the gene matches: 6. Germline V gene sequence: CDR1 MNHEY, CDR2 SVGAGI. There are 14 residues in the CDR3. In DNA form, the CDR3 reads TGTGCCAGCACAATAGGGACAGGATACAATGAGCAGTTCTTC. Protein sequence: CASTIGTGYNEQFF.

V and J are TRBV5-4 and TRBJ2-7; D is undetermined. V lost 2 bases and J lost 7, with 13 bases in between. Germline CDR1 and CDR2: SGHNT and YYREEE (reference sequence). This CDR3 contains 13 residues. The DNA for the CDR3 is TGTGCCAGCAGCTTAGACCGGAGCTGGGAGCAGTACGTC. Its protein product is CASSLDRSWEQYV.

The chain links TRBV7-9 to TRBJ2-1; unclear D gene. CDR3 length: 11 amino acids. Germline V gene data show CDR1 as SEHNR and CDR2 as FQNEAQ (reference sequence). The V gene lost 4 bases and the J gene lost 10 bases, with 8 bases spanning the gap. The CDR3, as DNA: TGTGCCAGCAGCTCCCTAATGGAGCAGTTCTTC. Translation: CASSSLMEQFF. The whole variable domain, remainder taken from reference TRBV7-9 and TRBJ2-1, is DTGVSQNPRHKITKRGQNVTFRCDPISEHNRLYWYRQTLGQGPEFLTYFQNEAQLEKSRLLSDRFSAERPKGSFSTLEIQRTEQGDSAMYLCASSSLMEQFFGPGTRLTVL.

The rearrangement joins TRBV5-1 to TRBJ1-2, with TRBD1 identical over 10 bases. The CDR3 runs 16 residues. The V segment lost 1 base and the J segment 2 bases; nucleotides outside the gene matches: 5. Germline-derived CDR1 and CDR2 are SGHRS and YFSETQ. The DNA of the CDR3 is TGCGCCAGCAGCTTGTTTACGGGACAGGGGAACTATGGCTACACCTTC. Protein sequence: CASSLFTGQGNYGYTF.

The V gene is TRBV19, the J gene TRBJ2-3, with TRBD2 matching over 10 bases. The junction had 5 bases not matched to a gene; V was cut back by 5 bases and J by 3 bases. The germline V gene encodes CDR1 LNHDA and CDR2 SQIVND (reference sequence). The CDR3 sequence is 15 residues long. The CDR3 DNA reads TGTGCCAGTAGTGGATCGACTAGCGGGACAGATACGCAGTATTTT. Translation gives CASSGSTSGTDTQYF.

This clonotype was seen once. The V call is TRBV6-2 or TRBV6-3, the J call TRBJ2-7, with 9 bases aligning to TRBD1. The CDR3 is 19 residues long. CDR1 and CDR2 (germline): MNHEY, SVGEGT. V dropped 2 bases and J dropped 6; count of bases not matched to a gene: 20. The CDR3 region has the DNA TGTGCCAGCAGTTACATAGTGACAGGGGGGCCGTTAATATGGTGCGAGCAGTACGTC. Its protein product is CASSYIVTGGPLIWCEQYV.

The rearrangement links TRBV7-7 to TRBJ2-5; D is unclear. The V end lost 6 bases, the J end lost 1 base, and 9 bases lay between the germline ends. From germline, CDR1 is SSHAT and CDR2 FNYEAQ (reference sequence). This CDR3 is 13 amino acids long. CDR3 nucleotide sequence: TGTGCCAGCAGTTCACTGTTCCAAGAGACCCAGTACTTC. Translating gives CASSSLFQETQYF.

The chain links TRBV12-3 or TRBV12-4 to TRBJ2-5; 8 bases match TRBD1. The V segment lost 6 bases and the J segment 7 bases; nucleotides outside the gene matches: 16. The CDR3 length is 16 residues. This CDR3 is CASSQVPGQGSATQYF. CDR3 nucleotide sequence: TGTGCCAGCAGCCAAGTACCCGGACAGGGTTCGGCGACCCAGTACTTC.

The chain carries TRBV6-6 and TRBJ2-1; a possible D gene is TRBD2 (5 bases). V shed 8 bases and J shed 0 bases, with 17 bases lying between them. The CDR3 has 16 residues. Per germline, CDR1 MNHNY and CDR2 SVGAGI (reference sequence). CDR3 DNA sequence: TGTGCCAGCCGCAGGCCACCGGGAACCTCCTACAATGAGCAGTTCTTC. It yields the protein CASRRPPGTSYNEQFF.

A note on this clonotype: One junction end disagrees with the germline gene, perhaps due to a read error. The V and J genes are TRBV4-1 and TRBJ2-1; D is unclear. The CDR3 has 11 amino acids. CDR1 and CDR2 from the germline V gene are MGHRA and YSYEKL. CDR3 amino acids: CASSQYNEQVF. The CDR3 nucleotides read TGCGCCAGCAGCCAGTACAATGAGCAGGTCTTC.